This passage covers 22 T cell receptor beta chains from one sample sequenced in a study of long-term antiretroviral therapy in people with HIV. A v3.0 immunoSEQ assay was performed at survey level. Using immunoSEQ multiplex PCR, the repertoire was profiled, and TCRdb retains in-frame clones only, with some absent. This sample has 40,000 to 50,000 clones, with about 94% found just once. Source: unsorted PBMCs, taken 9.2 years after starting antiretroviral therapy. The receptors shown here come from a young man with HIV.

The chain joins TRBV7-2 to TRBJ1-5; 8 positions match TRBD1. Germline CDR1 SGHTA, CDR2 FQGNSA. With 4 bases clipped from V and 5 bases from J, the junction kept 4 bases outside the gene matches. The CDR3 runs 14 residues. The CDR3: CASSSGQAYQPQHF. The CDR3, as DNA: TGTGCCAGCAGCTCGGGACAGGCCTATCAGCCCCAGCATTTT.

The chain links TRBV19 to TRBJ2-2; D uncertain. Trimming stripped 5 bases from V and 6 bases from J, with 7 bases between. The germline gives CDR1 LNHDA, CDR2 SQIVND (reference sequence). This CDR3 has 12 amino acids. CDR3 in DNA: TGTGCCAGTAGTCCCCCACCCGGGGAGCTGTTTTTT. It translates to CASSPPPGELFF.

The V and J genes are TRBV5-1 and TRBJ2-5; the match to TRBD2 covers 7 bases. The junction had 8 bases not matched to a gene; V was cut back by 4 bases and J by 5 bases. Germline V gives CDR1 SGHRS, CDR2 YFSETQ. The CDR3 extends over 14 amino acids. CDR3 nucleotide sequence: TGCGCCAGCAGCCACTACGGGGGGACGGAGACCCAGTACTTC. Translating gives CASSHYGGTETQYF.

The chain is built from TRBV19 and TRBJ2-2; D might be TRBD1 or TRBD2, each matching 5 bases. This CDR3 region has 13 residues. V was cut by 7 bases and J by 4 bases, with 10 bases left in between. Germline loops: CDR1 LNHDA, CDR2 SQIVND (reference sequence). The CDR3 reads CASTRAGTGELFF. CDR3 bases: TGTGCCAGTACCAGGGCGGGCACCGGGGAGCTGTTTTTT.

V usage is TRBV10-3 and J usage is TRBJ2-1; possibly TRBD2 for D (5 bases). Germline V gene lookup returns CDR1 ENHRY and CDR2 SYGVKD. This CDR3 has 16 amino acids. With 0 bases removed from V and 4 bases from J, the gap between germline ends came to 13 bases. CDR3 residues: CAISESGDVKYNEQFF. In nucleotides, the CDR3 is TGTGCCATCAGTGAGTCGGGAGACGTAAAGTACAATGAGCAGTTCTTC.

V gene TRBV11-3 combines with J gene TRBJ2-2, with D maybe TRBD1 (5 bases). CDR1 is SGHNT, CDR2 YENEEA, per germline. Trimming cost V 0 bases and J 5 bases, with 10 bases left between them. The CDR3 has 15 amino acids. In nucleotides, the CDR3 is TGTGCCAGCAGCTTAGATCAAGGGGTAACCGGGGAGCTGTTTTTT. Its translation is CASSLDQGVTGELFF.

This clone was observed a single time. V is TRBV11-2 and J is TRBJ2-1, with D possibly matching TRBD1 (5 bases). The germline gives CDR1 SGHAT, CDR2 FQNNGV. The CDR3 runs to 15 residues. The V end was cut by 5 bases, the J end by 5 bases, with 16 bases between. For the CDR3, the DNA is TGTGCCAGCAGCCCGTACCAGGGTGACGACAATGAGCAGTTCTTC. This sequence encodes CASSPYQGDDNEQFF. The full variable domain, completed using reference TRBV11-2 and TRBJ2-1, is EAGVAQSPRYKIIEKRQSVAFWCNPISGHATLYWYQQILGQGPKLLIQFQNNGVVDDSQLPKDRFSAERLKGVDSTLKIQPAKLEDSAVYLCASSPYQGDDNEQFFGPGTRLTVL.

The chain has TRBV28 and TRBJ1-5; TRBD1 aligns across 9 bases. With V trimmed by 7 bases and J by 5 bases, 9 bases remained unmatched. Germline lookup yields CDR1 MDHEN and CDR2 SYDVKM. CDR3 length: 15 amino acids. CDR3 bases: TGTGCCAGCATTGAGCGGGACAGGGTTTATCAGCCCCAGCATTTT. Its protein is CASIERDRVYQPQHF.

The rearrangement links TRBV4-1 to TRBJ2-1; 8 bases align to TRBD2. CDR3 length: 15 amino acids. Trimming cost V 6 bases and J 6 bases; bases outside gene matches: 10. Germline CDR1 and CDR2: MGHRA and YSYEKL. CDR3 DNA sequence: TGCGCCAGCAGTCCCTCCGGGGGGGCAATCAATGAGCAGTTCTTC. It encodes CASSPSGGAINEQFF.

This chain links TRBV6-6 with TRBJ2-3; maybe TRBD1 (5 bases). V shed 8 bases and J shed 5 bases, with 20 bases lying between them. The CDR3 has 15 amino acids. The germline CDR1 and CDR2 sequences are MNHNY and SVGAGI (reference sequence). This CDR3 is CASAKGSLGEDTQYF. The DNA for the CDR3 is TGTGCCAGCGCCAAGGGTAGCCTAGGGGAAGATACGCAGTATTTT.

This clone was seen more than once but under ten times. This chain joins TRBV6-1 and TRBJ1-5; D gene ambiguous. V was cut by 3 bases and J by 0 bases, with 15 bases left in between. The CDR3 is made up of 17 amino acids. Germline CDR1 is MNHNS and CDR2 is SASEGT. The CDR3 DNA is TGTGCCAGCAGTGAGGTCCTCCAGGAGTATAGCAATCAGCCCCAGCATTTT. It yields the protein CASSEVLQEYSNQPQHF.

This chain connects TRBV5-1 to TRBJ2-7; TRBD1 might be the D (6 bases). Trimming stripped 5 bases from V and 3 bases from J, with 18 bases between. Per the germline V gene, CDR1 is SGHRS and CDR2 is YFSETQ. The CDR3 covers 15 residues. The CDR3 nucleotides read TGCGCCAGCAGTGTGGTAACAGGGTCGGTCTACGAGCAGTACTTC. It translates to CASSVVTGSVYEQYF. Based on the CDR3 plus reference TRBV5-1 and TRBJ2-7, the full variable domain is KAGVTQTPRYLIKTRGQQVTLSCSPISGHRSVSWYQQTPGQGLQFLFEYFSETQRNKGNFPGRFSGRQFSNSRSEMNVSTLELGDSALYLCASSVVTGSVYEQYFGPGTRLTVT.

The genes are TRBV6-5 and TRBJ1-4; TRBD1 aligns across 9 bases. Germline lookup yields CDR1 MNHEY and CDR2 SVGAGI. V lost 4 bases and J lost 6; bases outside the gene matches: 9. The CDR3 extends over 16 amino acids. CDR3 loop: CASSSGTGIGDEKLFF. In nucleotides, the CDR3 is TGTGCCAGCAGTTCCGGGACAGGGATTGGGGATGAAAAACTGTTTTTT.

The chain employs TRBV5-1 and TRBJ1-2; D remains ambiguous. The V gene's germline CDR1 is SGHRS and CDR2 YFSETQ. V shed 0 bases and J shed 0 bases, with 6 bases lying between them. This CDR3 contains 14 residues. The CDR3 sequence is CASSLADANYGYTF. The CDR3 DNA follows: TGCGCCAGCAGCTTGGCCGATGCTAACTATGGCTACACCTTC.

The rearrangement joins TRBV14 to TRBJ2-1; D is perhaps TRBD2 (7 bases). Germline V lookup: CDR1 SGHDN, CDR2 FVKESK. V was pared by 0 bases and J by 9 bases, with 9 bases between. The CDR3 totals 13 residues. CDR3 in DNA: TGTGCCAGCAGCCAAGAAGGGGGGGGTGAGCAGTTCTTC. Translation gives CASSQEGGGEQFF.

This chain uses TRBV7-6 with TRBJ1-4; D perhaps matches TRBD1 (5 bases). V lost 4 bases and J lost 7, with 16 bases in between. The CDR3 runs 15 residues. CDR1 and CDR2 from the germline V gene are SGHVS and FNYEAQ. CDR3 bases: TGTGCCAGCAGCTACTCCCAGGGTGTGTTTGAAAAACTGTTTTTT. As protein: CASSYSQGVFEKLFF.

The chain employs TRBV5-6 and TRBJ1-1; 7 bases agree with TRBD1. Germline CDR1 SGHDT, CDR2 YYEEEE. This CDR3 is 13 amino acids long. V shed 4 bases and J 5 bases; nucleotides not matched to a gene: 5. DNA for the CDR3: TGTGCCAGCAGCATACAGGGGAAGACTGAAGCTTTCTTT. Translated, it gives CASSIQGKTEAFF.

The gene calls are TRBV5-1 and TRBJ1-4, with TRBD1 identical over 8 bases. CDR1 and CDR2 from the germline V gene are SGHRS and YFSETQ. CDR3 size: 16 residues. The ends lost 4 bases at V and 12 bases at J; junction bases unmatched: 17. In DNA, the CDR3 is TGCGCCAGCAGCCCTATATACGGACAGGCACAGGGGGAACTGTTTTTT. It specifies CASSPIYGQAQGELFF.

This chain links TRBV19 with TRBJ1-2, with no clear D. V lost 8 bases and J lost 0, with 16 bases in between. CDR1 LNHDA and CDR2 SQIVND come from the germline V gene (reference sequence). The CDR3 spans 15 residues. The CDR3 coding sequence is TGTGCCAGTTCGACAAATGATGTTCCTAACTATGGCTACACCTTC. Translation: CASSTNDVPNYGYTF.

V and J are TRBV9 and TRBJ2-5, with D unresolved. The germline V gene has CDR1 SGDLS and CDR2 YYNGEE. V was pared by 1 base and J by 7 bases, with 14 bases between. The CDR3 consists of 14 residues. The CDR3 DNA follows: TGTGCCAGCAGCGTATCGGCCTTAGTGGGGACCCAGTACTTC. It codes for CASSVSALVGTQYF.

The chain links TRBV6-1 to TRBJ1-1, with TRBD1 as a possible D gene (5 bases). The CDR3 is 14 amino acids. Germline V gene data show CDR1 as MNHNS and CDR2 as SASEGT. V was pared by 6 bases and J by 1 base, with 12 bases between. CDR3 sequence reads: CASRRGFRNTEAFF. Written as DNA, the CDR3 is TGTGCCAGCAGGAGGGGATTCCGGAACACTGAAGCTTTCTTT.

J is TRBJ2-5 and V is TRBV6-5; D might be TRBD1 (6 bases). Trimming shortened V by 7 bases and J by 4 bases, and 16 bases separated the two germline ends. The length of the CDR3 is 14 residues. CDR1 is MNHEY and CDR2 is SVGAGI in the germline V gene. CDR3 residues: CASNRRSRGETQYF. The CDR3 nucleotides read TGTGCCAGCAACCGCAGGAGCAGGGGAGAGACCCAGTACTTC.